The following is a TCR beta chain sequence with its context. Its antigen is as yet unknown. The sample is drawn from a study of cytomegalovirus exposure and HLA in healthy donors. Study-level information: Earlier, approximately 190 million T cells were analyzed, and some 120 million unique TCR beta sequences were found among them. Early released data comprised 80 million or so unique TCRs from HLA-typed donors. Study-level points and caveats: The study carried out a later analysis of TCR beta sequences. It associated some 17,000 of them with specific HLA alleles at a false discovery rate of 0.05.

PCR involved 60 Vbeta and 13 Jbeta primers. Sequenced by immunoSEQ multiplex PCR; TCRdb stores in-frame clones only, minus some. Among about 120,000 clones listed, 77% were seen once. Trimming pared 2 bases from V and 3 bases from J, leaving 8 bases between. The CDR3 sequence is 14 residues long. Germline V CDR1 and CDR2: LGHNA, YSLEER. V and J are TRBV4-3 and TRBJ1-5; weak D call: TRBD1 (5 bases). The sequencing input was PBMCs. This TCR came from a man aged 40-49 years in good health and CMV-seropositive. The CDR3 spells CASSQWDYNQPQHF. The CDR3, as DNA: TGCGCCAGCAGCCAATGGGACTACAATCAGCCCCAGCATTTT.